The 20 T cell receptor beta chains reported below all come from one sample, sequenced in a study of T cell responses to AZD1222 COVID-19 vaccine. Only in-frame clones appear in the TCRdb table, and some are missing; sequencing was by immunoSEQ multiplex PCR. This sample yields roughly 180,000 clones, of which about 91% are seen a single time; 1.5% to 2% belongs to the top ten. The specimen was peripheral blood, collected on day 0 of AZD1222 vaccination. These receptors came from an adult in good health.

V usage is TRBV6-5 and J usage is TRBJ1-1, with a weak D call TRBD1 (5 bases). This CDR3 is built from 13 residues. With 6 bases removed from V and 1 base from J, the gap between germline ends came to 9 bases. Per the germline V gene, CDR1 is MNHEY and CDR2 is SVGAGI. CDR3 in amino acids: CASRPRANTEAFF. CDR3 DNA sequence: TGTGCCAGCAGGCCCAGGGCGAACACTGAAGCTTTCTTT.

This sequence joins TRBV19 and TRBJ1-5; 10 bases agree with TRBD1. CDR1 LNHDA and CDR2 SQIVND come from the germline V gene (reference sequence). J was trimmed by 5 bases and V by 9 bases; bases with no gene match: 10. The CDR3 consists of 15 residues. The CDR3 bases are TGTGCCAGCCGACAGGGGGCGATGCAAGATCAGCCCCAGCATTTT. Protein sequence: CASRQGAMQDQPQHF. Looking up the rest from reference TRBV19 and TRBJ1-5 gives the full variable domain: DGGITQSPKYLFRKEGQNVTLSCEQNLNHDAMYWYRQDPGQGLRLIYYSQIVNDFQKGDIAEGYSVSREKKESFPLTVTSAQKNPTAFYLCASRQGAMQDQPQHFGDGTRLSIL.

J is TRBJ2-7 and V is TRBV5-1, with D maybe TRBD2 (6 bases). The V end lost 1 base, the J end lost 1 base, and 15 bases lay between the germline ends. The germline V gene has CDR1 SGHRS and CDR2 YFSETQ. CDR3 length: 16 residues. The CDR3, as DNA: TGCGCCAGCAGCTTGCTTCCCAGGGAGGAATCCTACGAGCAGTACTTC. As protein: CASSLLPREESYEQYF.

V is TRBV9 and J is TRBJ1-2; D not resolved. The V gene lost 0 bases and the J gene lost 1 base, with 7 bases spanning the gap. This CDR3 is 14 amino acids long. From germline, CDR1 is SGDLS and CDR2 YYNGEE. The CDR3 reads CASSVAALNYGYTF. In nucleotides, the CDR3 is TGTGCCAGCAGCGTAGCGGCCCTTAACTATGGCTACACCTTC.

The CDR3 sequence: CASSSAGYTYYEQYF. The CDR3 nucleotides are TGTGCCAGCAGTTCGGCTGGGTACACGTACTACGAGCAGTACTTC. This chain uses TRBV28 with TRBJ2-7; unclear D gene. Trimming removed 4 bases at V and 3 bases at J, with 16 bases between. The CDR3 runs 15 residues. CDR1 and CDR2 from the germline V gene are MDHEN and SYDVKM.

CDR3 loop: CASGWGDRLETQYF. The DNA of the CDR3 is TGTGCTAGTGGTTGGGGGGACAGGTTAGAGACCCAGTACTTC. The chain uses TRBV12-5 and TRBJ2-5, with 8 positions matching TRBD1. The CDR3 sequence is 14 residues long. Germline trimming cut 4 bases from V and 4 bases from J; bases unmatched to any gene: 5. Per the germline V gene, CDR1 is LGHNT and CDR2 is FRNRAP.

The V gene is TRBV5-8, the J gene TRBJ1-3; 9 bases line up with TRBD1. This CDR3 is 15 amino acids long. V lost 3 bases to trimming and J lost 2 bases; unmatched junction nucleotides: 3. The germline V gene encodes CDR1 SGHTS and CDR2 YDEGEE. CDR3 region: CASSWGQGPGNTIYF. The CDR3 DNA is TGTGCCAGCAGCTGGGGACAGGGTCCTGGAAACACCATATATTTT.

V usage is TRBV28 and J usage is TRBJ2-7, with D tentatively TRBD2 (6 bases). Germline assignment: CDR1 MDHEN and CDR2 SYDVKM. The CDR3 sequence is 15 residues long. The V end lost 6 bases, the J end lost 3 bases, and 18 bases lay between the germline ends. The DNA for the CDR3 is TGTGCCAGCAGCTCCGTGCGGGGTTTTGTCTACGAGCAGTACTTC. This codes for CASSSVRGFVYEQYF. The full variable domain, completed using reference TRBV28 and TRBJ2-7, is DVKVTQSSRYLVKRTGEKVFLECVQDMDHENMFWYRQDPGLGLRLIYFSYDVKMKEKGDIPEGYSVSREKKERFSLILESASTNQTSMYLCASSSVRGFVYEQYFGPGTRLTVT.

In this sample, this clone turned up once. The chain combines TRBV7-2 with TRBJ2-1; 11 positions agree with TRBD2. CDR1 SGHTA and CDR2 FQGNSA come from the germline V gene. The CDR3 has 14 amino acids. The J segment lost 8 bases and the V segment lost 6 bases, leaving 6 bases of the junction unmatched. This CDR3 is CASSIAGGPDEQFF. The CDR3 bases are TGTGCCAGCAGTATAGCGGGAGGGCCGGATGAGCAGTTCTTC.

This clone was detected once. The chain recombines TRBV7-3 with TRBJ2-7; 7 bases fit TRBD2. This CDR3 has 14 residues. V lost 5 bases and J lost 3; bases outside the gene matches: 7. Per the germline V gene, CDR1 is SGHTA and CDR2 is FQGTGA. The DNA of the CDR3 is TGTGCCAGCAGCCCCGGGACTACCATCTACGAGCAGTACTTC. Its protein is CASSPGTTIYEQYF.

The V and J genes are TRBV28 and TRBJ1-4; TRBD1 might be the D (6 bases). The CDR3 totals 14 residues. From germline, CDR1 is MDHEN and CDR2 SYDVKM. Trimming shortened V by 7 bases and J by 10 bases, and 19 bases separated the two germline ends. The CDR3 spells CASNIDLDSGKLFF. The DNA for the CDR3 is TGTGCCAGCAACATTGATTTGGACAGCGGAAAACTGTTTTTT.

The CDR3 spells CASSIDLTSHNEQFF. In DNA form, the CDR3 reads TGTGCCAGTAGTATAGATCTAACTAGCCACAATGAGCAGTTCTTC. The V call is TRBV19, the J call TRBJ2-1, with D possibly matching TRBD2 (6 bases). Germline V gene lookup returns CDR1 LNHDA and CDR2 SQIVND (reference sequence). The CDR3 is 15 amino acids. Deletions cut 0 bases from V and 5 bases from J, with 11 bases between.

This chain links TRBV28 with TRBJ1-5; D remains ambiguous. CDR3 length: 15 amino acids. Germline loops: CDR1 MDHEN, CDR2 SYDVKM. The V end lost 3 bases, the J end lost 0 bases, and 9 bases lay between the germline ends. Here the CDR3 reads CASSFPPGSNQPQHF. The CDR3 DNA is TGTGCCAGCAGTTTTCCCCCCGGTAGCAATCAGCCCCAGCATTTT. Variable domain in full (rest from reference TRBV28 and TRBJ1-5): DVKVTQSSRYLVKRTGEKVFLECVQDMDHENMFWYRQDPGLGLRLIYFSYDVKMKEKGDIPEGYSVSREKKERFSLILESASTNQTSMYLCASSFPPGSNQPQHFGDGTRLSIL.

The chain employs TRBV4-3 and TRBJ2-3; possibly TRBD2 for D (6 bases). The CDR3 consists of 15 residues. Germline assignment: CDR1 LGHNA and CDR2 YSLEER. V was pared by 1 base and J by 1 base, with 9 bases between. The CDR3 loop is CASSQVLARTDTQYF. In nucleotides, the CDR3 is TGCGCCAGCAGCCAAGTCCTAGCGCGCACAGATACGCAGTATTTT.

This chain joins TRBV30 and TRBJ2-7; the match to TRBD2 covers 8 bases. From germline, CDR1 is GTSNPN and CDR2 SVGIG (reference sequence). This CDR3 contains 14 residues. The trim removed 2 bases at V and 0 bases at J, leaving 3 bases unmatched. CDR3 residues: CAWSRGGNSYEQYF. CDR3 DNA: TGTGCCTGGAGTCGGGGGGGCAACTCCTACGAGCAGTACTTC.

The J gene is TRBJ2-3, the V gene TRBV13, with 8 bases identical to TRBD2. Germline V gene lookup returns CDR1 PRHDT and CDR2 FYEKMQ (reference sequence). J gave up 4 bases and V 8 bases, and 11 bases lay outside the gene matches. This CDR3 spans 15 amino acids. The CDR3 is CASYLRQAGADTQYF. Written as DNA, the CDR3 is TGTGCCAGCTACCTTCGGCAAGCGGGGGCAGATACGCAGTATTTT.

The chain combines TRBV7-9 with TRBJ1-1; D call uncertain. Germline V lookup: CDR1 SEHNR, CDR2 FQNEAQ (reference sequence). V lost 0 bases to trimming and J lost 6 bases, with 2 bases between them. The CDR3 contains 11 residues. The CDR3 nucleotides read TGTGCCAGCAGCTTAGCGGCTGAAGCTTTCTTT. Its translation is CASSLAAEAFF.

This chain uses TRBV28 with TRBJ1-3; no reliable D call. Germline lookup yields CDR1 MDHEN and CDR2 SYDVKM. Trimming took off 6 bases at V and 8 bases at J, with 20 bases between the two ends. The CDR3 runs 15 residues. In nucleotides, the CDR3 is TGTGCCAGCAGCGAACCCAGGTTGAGGAGGGACACCATATATTTT. This gives the protein CASSEPRLRRDTIYF.

The V and J genes are TRBV5-5 and TRBJ1-5, with no clear D. V lost 0 bases, J lost 3 bases, and 13 bases lay in between. The CDR3 is made up of 16 amino acids. Germline V gives CDR1 SGHKS, CDR2 YYEKEE (reference sequence). CDR3 residues: CASSLAVAEYNQPQHF. The DNA for the CDR3 is TGTGCCAGCAGCTTGGCCGTCGCAGAGTACAATCAGCCCCAGCATTTT.

The chain couples TRBV30 to TRBJ2-7; D possibly matches TRBD1 or TRBD2 (6 bases each). CDR3 size: 14 residues. Germline CDR1 GTSNPN, CDR2 SVGIG (reference sequence). V gave up 3 bases and J gave up 5 bases, with 17 bases separating them. The CDR3 loop reads CAWSGGGGLNEQYF. CDR3 DNA: TGTGCCTGGAGCGGTGGTGGGGGGCTGAACGAGCAGTACTTC.